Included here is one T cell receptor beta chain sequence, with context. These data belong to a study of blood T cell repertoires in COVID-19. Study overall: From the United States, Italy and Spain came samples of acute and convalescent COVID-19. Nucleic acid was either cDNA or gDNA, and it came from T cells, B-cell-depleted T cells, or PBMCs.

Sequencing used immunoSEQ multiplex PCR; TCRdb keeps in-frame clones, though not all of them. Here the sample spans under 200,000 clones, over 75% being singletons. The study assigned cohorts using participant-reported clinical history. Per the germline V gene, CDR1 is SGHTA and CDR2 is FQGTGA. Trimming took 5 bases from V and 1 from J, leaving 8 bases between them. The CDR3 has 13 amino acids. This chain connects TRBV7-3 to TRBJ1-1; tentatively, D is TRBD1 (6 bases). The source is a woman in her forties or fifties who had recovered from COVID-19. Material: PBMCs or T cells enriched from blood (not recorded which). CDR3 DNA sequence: TGTGCCAGCAGCCTGGGACAGAACACTGAAGCTTTCTTT. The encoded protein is CASSLGQNTEAFF.